One sample yielded the 26 T cell receptor beta chains listed below, sequenced in a study of T-cell memory formation after mild COVID-19. Each CDR3 protein gets one entry after TCRdb re-called the 5' RACE reads with MiXCR. The sample contains 150,000 to 200,000 distinct CDR3 sequences, roughly 30% of which appear only once. The sample consisted of PBMCs or a T cell subset sorted from them (not recorded which). The receptor source for this set is an adult woman who had mild COVID-19 (a few samples of this study predate the infection). Cell type and time point are not known.

This clonotype was picked up one time. The chain has TRBV28 and TRBJ2-7; no reliable D call. The CDR3 totals 15 residues. Germline CDR1 is MDHEN and CDR2 is SYDVKM. V was cut by 2 bases and J by 0 bases, with 11 bases left in between. The CDR3 nucleotides read TGTGCCAGCAGTTTAGATCCGTTGAGCTCCTACGAGCAGTACTTC. Protein sequence: CASSLDPLSSYEQYF.

The gene calls are TRBV19 and TRBJ1-1; D not resolved. The CDR3 is made up of 14 amino acids. In germline, CDR1 is LNHDA, CDR2 SQIVND (reference sequence). V dropped 7 bases and J dropped 2 bases, with 14 bases sitting between them. CDR3 region: CASMSFRPNTEAFF. The CDR3 DNA sequence: TGTGCCAGTATGTCATTTCGCCCTAACACTGAAGCTTTCTTT.

This clonotype came up a few times. This chain joins TRBV5-1 and TRBJ1-1, with unresolved D. The CDR3 is 13 residues long. Germline CDR1 is SGHRS and CDR2 is YFSETQ. Between the trimmed V and J ends, which lost 2 bases and 0 bases, there was a span of 5 bases. CDR3: CASSFGLNTEAFF. As DNA, the CDR3 is TGCGCCAGCAGCTTCGGGCTGAACACTGAAGCTTTCTTT. Full variable domain (rest looked up from reference TRBV5-1 and TRBJ1-1): KAGVTQTPRYLIKTRGQQVTLSCSPISGHRSVSWYQQTPGQGLQFLFEYFSETQRNKGNFPGRFSGRQFSNSRSEMNVSTLELGDSALYLCASSFGLNTEAFFGQGTRLTVV.

A few counts support this clonotype. The V gene is TRBV7-9, the J gene TRBJ1-1; D is perhaps TRBD1 (6 bases). This CDR3 contains 14 residues. Trimming stripped 6 bases from V and 10 bases from J, with 21 bases between. The germline V gene has CDR1 SEHNR and CDR2 FQNEAQ (reference sequence). CDR3 nucleotides: TGTGCCAGCAGTTTCGCAAGGGGGGCAGAAGGAGCTTTCTTT. The encoded protein is CASSFARGAEGAFF. The full variable domain, rest sourced from reference TRBV7-9 and TRBJ1-1, is DTGVSQNPRHKITKRGQNVTFRCDPISEHNRLYWYRQTLGQGPEFLTYFQNEAQLEKSRLLSDRFSAERPKGSFSTLEIQRTEQGDSAMYLCASSFARGAEGAFFGQGTRLTVV.

The chain is built from TRBV5-8 and TRBJ1-1; TRBD1 aligns across 10 bases. Germline CDR1 SGHTS, CDR2 YDEGEE. Trimming took 7 bases from V and 2 from J; bases not matched to a gene: 8. The CDR3 is made up of 15 amino acids. CDR3 amino acids: CASRNRDRGNTEAFF. CDR3 nucleotides: TGTGCCAGCCGAAACCGGGACAGGGGAAACACTGAAGCTTTCTTT.

This clonotype was seen a handful of times. The V call is TRBV4-1, the J call TRBJ2-5; TRBD1 matches 9 bases. Germline trimming cut 3 bases from V and 5 bases from J; bases unmatched to any gene: 4. The CDR3 totals 14 residues. Germline V CDR1 and CDR2: MGHRA, YSYEKL. CDR3 amino acids: CASSQGQGAETQYF. The CDR3, as DNA: TGCGCCAGCAGCCAGGGACAGGGAGCGGAGACCCAGTACTTC.

The chain joins TRBV7-9 to TRBJ2-7; 7 bases align to TRBD2. The CDR3 is 11 amino acids. The V segment lost 5 bases and the J segment 12 bases; nucleotides outside the gene matches: 7. The germline CDR1 and CDR2 sequences are SEHNR and FQNEAQ (reference sequence). CDR3 sequence: CASSEGLVGYF. CDR3 nucleotide sequence: TGTGCCAGCAGCGAAGGACTAGTCGGGTACTTC.

This chain links TRBV5-1 with TRBJ1-1; D may be TRBD1 (5 bases). The CDR3 sequence is 14 residues long. Trimming stripped 4 bases from V and 2 bases from J, with 12 bases between. CDR1 is SGHRS, CDR2 YFSETQ, per germline. The CDR3 bases are TGCGCCAGCAGCACCGGGACGGTCAACACTGAAGCTTTCTTT. It is translated as CASSTGTVNTEAFF. The variable domain in full, with the rest retrieved from reference TRBV5-1 and TRBJ1-1, is KAGVTQTPRYLIKTRGQQVTLSCSPISGHRSVSWYQQTPGQGLQFLFEYFSETQRNKGNFPGRFSGRQFSNSRSEMNVSTLELGDSALYLCASSTGTVNTEAFFGQGTRLTVV.

The chain has TRBV12-3 or TRBV12-4 and TRBJ1-2; D is unresolved. With 6 bases removed from V and 5 bases from J, the gap between germline ends came to 10 bases. The CDR3 runs to 12 residues. CDR3 protein: CASRPGLYGYTF. CDR3 in DNA: TGTGCCAGCAGACCTGGGCTGTATGGCTACACCTTC.

In its sample, this clonotype was seen a few times. V is TRBV19 and J is TRBJ2-2, with 9 nucleotides matching TRBD2. There are 14 residues in the CDR3. Germline V lookup: CDR1 LNHDA, CDR2 SQIVND (reference sequence). V lost 8 bases, J lost 1 base, and 2 bases stayed unmatched. The CDR3 nucleotides read TGTGCCAGTCAGACTAGCGGGAACACCGGGGAGCTGTTTTTT. This sequence encodes CASQTSGNTGELFF.

The genes are TRBV7-9 and TRBJ1-2, with 11 positions matching TRBD1. The CDR3 contains 16 residues. The junction had 7 bases not matched to a gene; V was cut back by 5 bases and J by 2 bases. The germline V gene encodes CDR1 SEHNR and CDR2 FQNEAQ (reference sequence). The chain's CDR3 is CASSKKGTGGNYGYTF. For the CDR3, the DNA is TGTGCCAGCAGCAAAAAAGGGACAGGGGGGAACTATGGCTACACCTTC.

The chain recombines TRBV12-3 or TRBV12-4 with TRBJ1-2; weak D call: TRBD1 (6 bases). Between the trimmed V and J ends, which lost 7 bases and 4 bases, there was a span of 16 bases. There are 14 residues in the CDR3. This CDR3 is CASTLGGSVYGYTF. The CDR3, as DNA: TGTGCCAGCACTCTCGGGGGCTCAGTCTATGGCTACACCTTC.

This clonotype was detected a few times. This sequence joins TRBV15 and TRBJ2-5; D possibly uses TRBD1 or TRBD2 (6 bases each). V dropped 2 bases and J dropped 0 bases, with 10 bases sitting between them. The germline CDR1 and CDR2 sequences are LNHNV and YYDKDF (reference sequence). The CDR3 is 15 residues long. CDR3 in amino acids: CATSRQGGNQETQYF. DNA of the CDR3: TGTGCCACCAGCAGACAAGGGGGGAACCAAGAGACCCAGTACTTC.

The chain links TRBV30 to TRBJ2-1; D is ambiguous. This CDR3 is built from 12 residues. Trimming took 7 bases from V and 5 from J, leaving 12 bases between them. Per the germline V gene, CDR1 is GTSNPN and CDR2 is SVGIG (reference sequence). CDR3 amino acids: CAYKGVDNEQFF. The CDR3 bases are TGTGCCTACAAGGGTGTTGACAATGAGCAGTTCTTC.

CDR3: CAWRLKGSGNTIYF. As DNA, the CDR3 is TGTGCCTGGAGATTGAAGGGTTCTGGAAACACCATATATTTT. V and J are TRBV30 and TRBJ1-3; no reliable D call. CDR1 and CDR2 from the germline V gene are GTSNPN and SVGIG (reference sequence). This CDR3 contains 14 residues. The V gene lost 3 bases and the J gene lost 1 base, with 10 bases spanning the gap.

In DNA form, the CDR3 reads TGTGCCACCAGTGACCCGGGGGCAGGGAACACCATATATTTT. As protein: CATSDPGAGNTIYF. This chain uses TRBV24-1 with TRBJ1-3, with a weak D call TRBD1 (6 bases). CDR3 length equals 14 residues. V was trimmed by 4 bases and J by 7 bases, leaving 13 bases between them. Per germline, CDR1 KGHDR and CDR2 SFDVKD.

The chain recombines TRBV5-4 with TRBJ2-7; D not certain. The CDR3 totals 14 residues. Germline V CDR1 and CDR2: SGHNT, YYREEE (reference sequence). The V end was cut by 4 bases, the J end by 2 bases, with 13 bases between. The CDR3 region is CASSPLEKPYEQYF. The CDR3 DNA sequence: TGTGCCAGCAGCCCCCTGGAAAAGCCCTACGAGCAGTACTTC.

This chain connects TRBV24-1 to TRBJ2-1; either TRBD1 or TRBD2 may fit D (6 bases each). The CDR3 loop spans 13 amino acids. V lost 8 bases, J lost 2 bases, and 9 bases lay in between. Germline V CDR1 and CDR2: KGHDR, SFDVKD. CDR3 sequence: CATTGGTYNEQFF. CDR3 nucleotide sequence: TGTGCCACCACCGGGGGCACCTACAATGAGCAGTTCTTC.

The V call is TRBV4-2, the J call TRBJ2-1; no clear D gene. Trimming removed 4 bases from V and 0 bases from J, with 16 bases in between. Germline lookup yields CDR1 LGHNA and CDR2 YNFKEQ. The CDR3 sequence is 17 residues long. CDR3 sequence (DNA): TGTGCCAGCAGCCCGAAGTCAAGCACGAGCTCCTACAATGAGCAGTTCTTC. Translated, it gives CASSPKSSTSSYNEQFF.

This clonotype was observed a single time. The J gene is TRBJ2-3, the V gene TRBV5-1; 13 bases are a match to TRBD2. This CDR3 region has 14 residues. Germline lookup yields CDR1 SGHRS and CDR2 YFSETQ. The J segment lost 7 bases and the V segment lost 8 bases, leaving 7 bases of the junction unmatched. The CDR3 DNA follows: TGCGCCAGTACTAGCGGGGGGGCCAAACATACGCAGTATTTT. Its protein product is CASTSGGAKHTQYF.

This rearrangement joins TRBV6-1 to TRBJ2-7; 9 bases fit TRBD2. With V trimmed by 3 bases and J by 3 bases, 6 bases remained unmatched. CDR3 length: 15 residues. CDR1 and CDR2 (germline): MNHNS, SASEGT. The CDR3 DNA reads TGTGCCAGCAGTGATTCTGGGACTAGCCGCTACGAGCAGTACTTC. Protein sequence: CASSDSGTSRYEQYF.

This clonotype has just a few counts. The chain links TRBV13 to TRBJ1-2; no firm D call. This CDR3 is built from 13 residues. Germline lookup yields CDR1 PRHDT and CDR2 FYEKMQ (reference sequence). Trimming removed 0 bases from V and 13 bases from J, with 15 bases in between. DNA for the CDR3: TGTGCCAGCAGCTTAGGCCAGACACCGTGGGTCACCTTC. Residues: CASSLGQTPWVTF.

There are a few counts of this clonotype. V usage is TRBV7-9 and J usage is TRBJ1-2; D call uncertain. V lost 5 bases, J lost 4 bases, and 14 bases lay in between. CDR3 length equals 14 residues. Per germline, CDR1 SEHNR and CDR2 FQNEAQ (reference sequence). CDR3: CASSPRVGIYGYTF. CDR3 DNA: TGTGCCAGCAGCCCCAGAGTCGGGATCTATGGCTACACCTTC.

J is TRBJ1-2 and V is TRBV21-1; no DNA check was done on the table's D call, TRBD1. TRBV21-1 constitutes a pseudogene. The CDR3 runs to 14 residues. The CDR3 sequence is CASSNDRARDGYTF. CDR3 in DNA: TGTGCCAGCAGCAACGACAGGGCCCGAGATGGCTACACCTTC.

This clonotype was seen only a few times. The gene calls are TRBV12-3 or TRBV12-4 and TRBJ1-2; TRBD1 matches 7 bases. CDR3 size: 12 residues. The V segment lost 7 bases and the J segment 5 bases; nucleotides outside the gene matches: 4. CDR3 bases: TGTGCCAGCAAGACAGGGCCTTATGGCTACACCTTC. It specifies CASKTGPYGYTF.

This clonotype was seen only a few times. V is TRBV7-9 and J is TRBJ2-5; D is possibly TRBD1 or TRBD2 (7 bases each). With 6 bases removed from V and 5 bases from J, the gap between germline ends came to 19 bases. This CDR3 has 15 amino acids. Germline values: CDR1 SEHNR, CDR2 FQNEAQ (reference sequence). CDR3: CASSSAGQSSETQYF. The CDR3 DNA is TGTGCCAGCAGTTCAGCGGGACAGTCTAGTGAGACCCAGTACTTC.